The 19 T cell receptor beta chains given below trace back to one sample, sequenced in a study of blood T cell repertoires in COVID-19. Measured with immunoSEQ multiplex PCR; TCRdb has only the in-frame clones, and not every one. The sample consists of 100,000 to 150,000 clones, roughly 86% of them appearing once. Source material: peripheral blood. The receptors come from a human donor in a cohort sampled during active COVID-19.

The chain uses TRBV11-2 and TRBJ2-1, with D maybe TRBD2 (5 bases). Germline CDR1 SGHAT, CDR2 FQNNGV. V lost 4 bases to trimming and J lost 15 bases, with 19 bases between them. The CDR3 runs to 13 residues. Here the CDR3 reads CASSSLLAPKLFF. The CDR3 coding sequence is TGTGCCAGCAGCTCACTCCTAGCCCCCAAGCTGTTCTTC. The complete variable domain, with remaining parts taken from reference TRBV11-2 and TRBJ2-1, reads EAGVAQSPRYKIIEKRQSVAFWCNPISGHATLYWYQQILGQGPKLLIQFQNNGVVDDSQLPKDRFSAERLKGVDSTLKIQPAKLEDSAVYLCASSSLLAPKLFFGPGTRLTVL.

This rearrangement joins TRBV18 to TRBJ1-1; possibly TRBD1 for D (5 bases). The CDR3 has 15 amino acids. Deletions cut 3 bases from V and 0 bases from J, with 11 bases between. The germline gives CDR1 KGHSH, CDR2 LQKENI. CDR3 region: CASSPLARVNTEAFF. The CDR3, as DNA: TGTGCCAGCTCACCCCTCGCCAGGGTGAACACTGAAGCTTTCTTT.

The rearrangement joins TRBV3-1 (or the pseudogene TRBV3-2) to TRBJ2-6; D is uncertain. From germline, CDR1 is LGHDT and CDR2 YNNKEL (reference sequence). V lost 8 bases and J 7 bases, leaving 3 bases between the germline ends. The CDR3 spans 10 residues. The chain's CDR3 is CASSANVLTF. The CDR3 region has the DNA TGTGCCAGCTCAGCCAACGTCCTGACTTTC.

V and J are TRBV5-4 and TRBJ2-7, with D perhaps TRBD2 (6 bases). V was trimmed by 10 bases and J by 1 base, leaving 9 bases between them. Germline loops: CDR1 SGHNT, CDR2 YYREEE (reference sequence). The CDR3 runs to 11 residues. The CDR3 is CAGGTSYEQYF. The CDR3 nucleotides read TGTGCCGGTGGGACTTCCTACGAGCAGTACTTC.

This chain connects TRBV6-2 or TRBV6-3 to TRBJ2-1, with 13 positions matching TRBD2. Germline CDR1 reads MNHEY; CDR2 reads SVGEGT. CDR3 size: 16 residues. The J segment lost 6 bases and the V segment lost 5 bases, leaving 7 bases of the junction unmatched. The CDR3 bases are TGTGCCAGCAGTAGGGTGGGACTAGCGGGGAGCAATGAGCAGTTCTTC. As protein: CASSRVGLAGSNEQFF.

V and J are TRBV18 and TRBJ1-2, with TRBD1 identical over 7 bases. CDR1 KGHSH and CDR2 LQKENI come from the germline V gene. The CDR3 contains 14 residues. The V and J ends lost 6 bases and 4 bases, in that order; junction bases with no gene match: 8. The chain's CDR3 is CASSGQTTFYGYTF. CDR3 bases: TGTGCCAGCTCGGGACAGACGACTTTCTATGGCTACACCTTC.

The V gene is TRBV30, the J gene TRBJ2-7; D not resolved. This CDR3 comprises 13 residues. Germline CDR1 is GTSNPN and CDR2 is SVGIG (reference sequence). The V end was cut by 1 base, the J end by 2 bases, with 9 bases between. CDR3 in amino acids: CAWSAGPAYEQYF. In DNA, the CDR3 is TGTGCCTGGAGTGCAGGTCCTGCCTACGAGCAGTACTTC.

CDR3 coding DNA: TGCGCCAGCAGCCAAGATGTGGGGGGGTACACTGAAGCTTTCTTT. This gives the protein CASSQDVGGYTEAFF. V gene TRBV4-1 combines with J gene TRBJ1-1, with a tentative D call TRBD1 (5 bases). Trimming cost V 0 bases and J 3 bases, with 11 bases left between them. CDR3 length equals 15 residues. The V gene's germline CDR1 is MGHRA and CDR2 YSYEKL.

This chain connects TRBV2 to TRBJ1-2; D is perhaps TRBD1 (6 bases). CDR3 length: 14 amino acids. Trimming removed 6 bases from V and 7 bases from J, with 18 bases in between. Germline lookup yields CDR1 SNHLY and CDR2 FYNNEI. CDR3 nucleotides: TGTGCCAGCAGGACCAGGGGAGGGGAGACTGGCTACACCTTC. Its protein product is CASRTRGGETGYTF.

The CDR3 sequence: CASSYKGTSGWQEQYF. The CDR3 DNA is TGTGCCAGCAGTTACAAAGGGACTAGCGGGTGGCAGGAGCAGTACTTC. V usage is TRBV6-5 and J usage is TRBJ2-7; 12 bases align to TRBD2. V gave up 2 bases and J gave up 7 bases; unmatched junction bases: 9. Germline CDR1 MNHEY, CDR2 SVGAGI. The CDR3 length is 16 residues.

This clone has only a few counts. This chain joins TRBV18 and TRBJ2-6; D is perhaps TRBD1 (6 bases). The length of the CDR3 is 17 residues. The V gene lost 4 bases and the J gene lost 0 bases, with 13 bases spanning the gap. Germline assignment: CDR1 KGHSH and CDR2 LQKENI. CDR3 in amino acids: CASSQTQGISGANVLTF. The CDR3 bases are TGTGCCAGCTCACAAACACAGGGCATCTCTGGGGCCAACGTCCTGACTTTC.

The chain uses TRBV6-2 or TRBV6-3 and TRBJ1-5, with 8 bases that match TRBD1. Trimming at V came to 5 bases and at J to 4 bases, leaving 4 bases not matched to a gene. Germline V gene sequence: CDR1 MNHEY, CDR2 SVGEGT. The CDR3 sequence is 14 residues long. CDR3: CASSVQGGNQPQHF. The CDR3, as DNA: TGTGCCAGCAGTGTACAGGGGGGTAATCAGCCCCAGCATTTT.

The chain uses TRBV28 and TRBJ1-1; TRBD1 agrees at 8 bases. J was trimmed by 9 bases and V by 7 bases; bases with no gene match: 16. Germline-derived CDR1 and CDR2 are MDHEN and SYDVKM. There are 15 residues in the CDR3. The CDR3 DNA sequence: TGTGCCAGCACCGACCGTTATGGGACAGGAGGGCAAGCTTTCTTT. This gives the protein CASTDRYGTGGQAFF.

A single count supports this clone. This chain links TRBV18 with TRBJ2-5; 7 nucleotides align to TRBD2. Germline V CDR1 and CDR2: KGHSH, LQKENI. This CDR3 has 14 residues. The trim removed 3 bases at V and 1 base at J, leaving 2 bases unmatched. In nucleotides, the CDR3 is TGTGCCAGCTCACCGGGAGGGGTCCAAGAGACCCAGTACTTC. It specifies CASSPGGVQETQYF.

The CDR3 sequence: CASRLGGGADYGYTF. CDR3 in DNA: TGTGCCAGCAGGTTGGGAGGGGGTGCAGACTATGGCTACACCTTC. The chain joins TRBV9 to TRBJ1-2; perhaps TRBD1 as D (6 bases). Germline V gene lookup returns CDR1 SGDLS and CDR2 YYNGEE. The CDR3 length is 15 residues. Trimming stripped 5 bases from V and 3 bases from J, with 17 bases between.

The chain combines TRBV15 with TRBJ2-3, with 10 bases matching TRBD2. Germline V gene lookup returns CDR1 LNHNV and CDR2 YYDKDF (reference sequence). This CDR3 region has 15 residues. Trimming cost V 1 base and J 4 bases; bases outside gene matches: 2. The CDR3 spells CATSRASGSADTQYF. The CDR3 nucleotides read TGTGCCACCAGCAGAGCTAGCGGGAGCGCAGATACGCAGTATTTT. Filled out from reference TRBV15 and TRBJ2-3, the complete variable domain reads DAMVIQNPRYQVTQFGKPVTLSCSQTLNHNVMYWYQQKSSQAPKLLFHYYDKDFNNEADTPDNFQSRRPNTSFCFLDIRSPGLGDTAMYLCATSRASGSADTQYFGPGTRLTVL.

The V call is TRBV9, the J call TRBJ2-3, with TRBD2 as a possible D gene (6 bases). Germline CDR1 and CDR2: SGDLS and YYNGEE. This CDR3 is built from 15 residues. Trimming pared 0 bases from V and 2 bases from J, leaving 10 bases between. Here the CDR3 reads CASSVGSGDTDTQYF. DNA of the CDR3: TGTGCCAGCAGCGTAGGTTCGGGAGACACAGATACGCAGTATTTT.

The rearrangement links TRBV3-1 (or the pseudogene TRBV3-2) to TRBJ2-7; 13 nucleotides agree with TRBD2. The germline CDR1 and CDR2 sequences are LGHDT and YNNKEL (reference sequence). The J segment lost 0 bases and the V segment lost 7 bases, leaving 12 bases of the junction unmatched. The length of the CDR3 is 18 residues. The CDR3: CASNIFHGLAGASYEQYF. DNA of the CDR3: TGTGCCAGCAACATATTTCACGGACTAGCGGGGGCCTCCTACGAGCAGTACTTC.

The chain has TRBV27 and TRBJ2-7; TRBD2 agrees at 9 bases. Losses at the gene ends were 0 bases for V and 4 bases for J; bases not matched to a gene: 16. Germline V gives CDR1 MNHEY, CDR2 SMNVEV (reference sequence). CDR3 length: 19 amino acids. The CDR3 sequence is CASSLSPSWGGRETYEQYF. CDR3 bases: TGTGCCAGCAGTTTATCACCGTCTTGGGGCGGGAGGGAAACTTACGAGCAGTACTTC.